One sample yielded the 22 T cell receptor beta chains listed below, sequenced in a study of OX40 agonist ivuxolimab in advanced cancers. Repertoires were generated with immunoSEQ multiplex PCR, while TCRdb's copy carries only in-frame clones and drops some. The repertoire includes about 110,000 clones, under 95% of them detected once, and around 0.7% sits in the top ten. The specimen comprised CD4+ or CD8+ T cells sorted from blood, sampled in a trial of the OX40 agonist ivuxolimab. All receptors derive from an adult with an advanced solid tumor such as melanoma, head and neck, liver or kidney cancer.

As to this clone: The junction shows a germline mismatch at one end, possibly a read error. The V and J genes are TRBV7-7 and TRBJ2-7; TRBD1 agrees at 7 bases. Germline V lookup: CDR1 SSHAT, CDR2 FNYEAQ (reference sequence). CDR3 length: 14 amino acids. As DNA, the CDR3 is TGTGCTAGCAGCCCAACAGGGGCGACTCACGAGCAGTGCTTC. It encodes CASSPTGATHEQCF.

This clone came up once. The J gene is TRBJ2-1, the V gene TRBV6-1; 9 bases map to TRBD2. CDR1 and CDR2 from the germline V gene are MNHNS and SASEGT. V was pared by 2 bases and J by 3 bases, with 5 bases of the junction left unmatched. This CDR3 is built from 16 residues. In DNA, the CDR3 is TGTGCCAGCAGTGAAAGTCTAGCGGGATACTACAATGAGCAGTTCTTC. Translated: CASSESLAGYYNEQFF.

In its sample, this clone was seen once. The V call is TRBV18, the J call TRBJ1-1, with D possibly matching TRBD1 (6 bases). The germline V gene encodes CDR1 KGHSH and CDR2 LQKENI. Trimming pared 4 bases from V and 8 bases from J, leaving 17 bases between. The length of the CDR3 is 14 residues. CDR3 sequence (DNA): TGTGCCAGCTCACTAATTGAGGGGGTCCAGGAAGCTTTCTTT. Protein sequence: CASSLIEGVQEAFF.

V is TRBV11-2 and J is TRBJ2-7; D perhaps matches TRBD2 (6 bases). V lost 5 bases and J lost 4, with 18 bases in between. This CDR3 has 15 amino acids. CDR1 and CDR2 (germline): SGHAT, FQNNGV. CDR3 protein: CASSPRGTGPYEQYF. As DNA, the CDR3 is TGTGCCAGCAGCCCTCGCGGGACGGGGCCTTACGAGCAGTACTTC.

The genes are TRBV10-3 and TRBJ2-7, with D possibly TRBD2 on 6 matching bases. This CDR3 is 13 amino acids long. V was clipped by 2 bases and J by 1 base, with 6 bases between them. Germline lookup yields CDR1 ENHRY and CDR2 SYGVKD. The CDR3 region has the DNA TGTGCCATCAGTGAGCGGGAGTCCTACGAGCAGTACTTC. Translation gives CAISERESYEQYF.

The chain is built from TRBV5-1 and TRBJ1-2; 8 bases map to TRBD1. Germline values: CDR1 SGHRS, CDR2 YFSETQ. The ends lost 0 bases at V and 13 bases at J; junction bases unmatched: 11. The CDR3 extends over 14 amino acids. The CDR3 is CASSLEQGGFGCTF. DNA for the CDR3: TGCGCCAGCAGCTTGGAACAGGGGGGATTTGGTTGCACCTTC. The whole variable domain, remainder taken from reference TRBV5-1 and TRBJ1-2, is KAGVTQTPRYLIKTRGQQVTLSCSPISGHRSVSWYQQTPGQGLQFLFEYFSETQRNKGNFPGRFSGRQFSNSRSEMNVSTLELGDSALYLCASSLEQGGFGCTFGSGTRLTVV.

This clone came up once. The chain combines TRBV18 with TRBJ1-6; D may be TRBD1 (5 bases). Per germline, CDR1 KGHSH and CDR2 LQKENI. The CDR3 sequence is 15 residues long. With 4 bases removed from V and 5 bases from J, the gap between germline ends came to 12 bases. The CDR3: CASSLQGSHNSPLHF. DNA for the CDR3: TGTGCCAGCTCACTGCAGGGTTCCCATAATTCACCCCTCCACTTT.

V gene TRBV7-2 combines with J gene TRBJ1-4, with D unclear. The ends were cut back, 3 bases at V and 3 bases at J, with 8 bases in the middle. Germline V gene data show CDR1 as SGHTA and CDR2 as FQGNSA. The CDR3 spans 14 residues. CDR3 loop: CASSLGRANEKLFF. The CDR3 bases are TGTGCCAGCAGCTTGGGTCGCGCTAATGAAAAACTGTTTTTT.

The V and J genes are TRBV10-1 and TRBJ2-5; 7 nucleotides match TRBD2. This CDR3 has 15 residues. Germline V CDR1 and CDR2: WNHNN, SYGVQD (reference sequence). After removal of 5 bases from V and 2 bases from J, the junction contained 8 bases not matched to a gene. The CDR3 DNA is TGCGCCAGCAGTCCCGGGACTACGCCTCAAGAGACCCAGTACTTC. Translating it yields CASSPGTTPQETQYF.

The V call is TRBV19, the J call TRBJ1-5; D may be TRBD1 (5 bases). Trimming cost V 3 bases and J 1 base, with 13 bases left between them. The CDR3 sequence is 16 residues long. In germline, CDR1 is LNHDA, CDR2 SQIVND (reference sequence). The CDR3 DNA reads as TGTGCCAGTAGTATCAGGGTTGGAGGAAGCAATCAGCCCCAGCATTTT. Translation gives CASSIRVGGSNQPQHF.

The chain links TRBV18 to TRBJ2-5; D unresolved. V gave up 3 bases and J gave up 5 bases, with 16 bases separating them. From germline, CDR1 is KGHSH and CDR2 LQKENI. This CDR3 is built from 15 residues. DNA for the CDR3: TGTGCCAGCTCACCCCTTAATGGCAAAGGGGAGACCCAGTACTTC. It translates to CASSPLNGKGETQYF.

The chain links TRBV6-1 to TRBJ2-1; weak D call: TRBD1 (6 bases). Deletions cut 6 bases from V and 10 bases from J, with 16 bases between. This CDR3 region has 13 residues. Germline CDR1 is MNHNS and CDR2 is SASEGT. CDR3 DNA: TGTGCCAGCAGAAGCCCATCTAGGGGGGAGCAGTTCTTC. The encoded protein is CASRSPSRGEQFF.

This chain uses TRBV25-1 with TRBJ2-7; D not certain. CDR1 is MGHDK, CDR2 SYGVNS, per germline. The CDR3 is 13 amino acids. The V end was cut by 3 bases, the J end by 3 bases, with 9 bases between. CDR3 loop: CASSDPALYEQYF. CDR3 nucleotide sequence: TGTGCCAGCAGTGACCCGGCCCTCTACGAGCAGTACTTC.

DNA for the CDR3: TGTGCCAGCAGCGCCCCGGGGAGAGCAGCTTTCTTT. Encoded protein: CASSAPGRAAFF. V gene TRBV6-6 combines with J gene TRBJ1-1, with D unresolved. The CDR3 has 12 amino acids. Germline assignment: CDR1 MNHNY and CDR2 SVGAGI (reference sequence). Between the trimmed V and J ends, which lost 6 bases and 10 bases, there was a span of 15 bases.

The CDR3 nucleotides are TGTGCCACCAGCAGAGATGACAGTCGTAACACTGAAGCTTTCTTT. Translated: CATSRDDSRNTEAFF. The chain combines TRBV15 with TRBJ1-1; a possible D gene is TRBD1 (5 bases). V dropped 0 bases and J dropped 2 bases, with 10 bases sitting between them. CDR1 LNHNV and CDR2 YYDKDF come from the germline V gene (reference sequence). The length of the CDR3 is 15 residues.

The CDR3 region is CASSQDIYRDNEQFF. The CDR3 nucleotides read TGCGCCAGCAGTCAAGACATATACCGAGACAATGAGCAGTTCTTC. The chain recombines TRBV10-2 with TRBJ2-1; no reliable D call. This CDR3 contains 15 residues. With 5 bases removed from V and 5 bases from J, the gap between germline ends came to 16 bases. The germline CDR1 and CDR2 sequences are WSHSY and SAAADI.

The chain couples TRBV18 to TRBJ1-1; 7 bases line up with TRBD1. Germline trimming cut 6 bases from V and 10 bases from J; bases unmatched to any gene: 8. The germline V gene has CDR1 KGHSH and CDR2 LQKENI. The CDR3 extends over 12 amino acids. The CDR3 DNA reads TGTGCCAGCTCCCCTGACAGGGTACGAGCTTTCTTT. Translated, it gives CASSPDRVRAFF.

V usage is TRBV7-9 and J usage is TRBJ1-1; D is perhaps TRBD1 (6 bases). V dropped 4 bases and J dropped 3 bases, with 12 bases sitting between them. The CDR3 has 14 residues. Germline loops: CDR1 SEHNR, CDR2 FQNEAQ (reference sequence). In nucleotides, the CDR3 is TGTGCCAGCAGCTCGTACAGGGTGGACACTGAAGCTTTCTTT. Translation gives CASSSYRVDTEAFF.

The gene calls are TRBV29-1 and TRBJ2-1; perhaps D is TRBD1 or TRBD2 (5 bases each). CDR1 and CDR2 (germline): SQVTM, ANQGSEA. This CDR3 spans 13 amino acids. Trimming stripped 8 bases from V and 7 bases from J, with 18 bases between. The CDR3 here is CSSWTRSGNEQFF. The CDR3 coding sequence is TGCAGCTCTTGGACACGCTCGGGGAATGAGCAGTTCTTC.

The V call is TRBV6-1, the J call TRBJ1-5, with a tentative D call TRBD1 (5 bases). V shed 3 bases and J shed 7 bases, with 13 bases lying between them. Germline lookup yields CDR1 MNHNS and CDR2 SASEGT. The CDR3 runs 14 residues. The CDR3 sequence: CASSETAQIQPQHF. The CDR3 nucleotides are TGTGCCAGCAGTGAGACAGCCCAAATCCAGCCCCAGCATTTT.

The chain links TRBV18 to TRBJ2-5; D is unclear. Trimming pared 2 bases from V and 5 bases from J, leaving 6 bases between. Germline loops: CDR1 KGHSH, CDR2 LQKENI. CDR3 length equals 12 residues. The CDR3 coding sequence is TGTGCCAGCTCACCAATCGGGGAGACCCAGTACTTC. As protein: CASSPIGETQYF.

The genes are TRBV30 and TRBJ1-1, with D unresolved. Germline V gene data show CDR1 as GTSNPN and CDR2 as SVGIG (reference sequence). There are 13 residues in the CDR3. V lost 8 bases and J 4 bases, leaving 17 bases between the germline ends. CDR3 loop: CAEVTPRGTEAFF. The CDR3 coding sequence is TGTGCCGAAGTGACCCCCCGGGGCACTGAAGCTTTCTTT.